Given below is one T cell receptor (beta chain) in context. The CDR3 is 13 residues long. Germline assignment: CDR1 SEHNR and CDR2 FQNEAQ (reference sequence). V dropped 4 bases and J dropped 8; count of bases not matched to a gene: 4. This specimen comes from a study of T cell changes during pregnancy in multiple sclerosis. Method: immunoSEQ multiplex PCR; TCRdb's copy keeps in-frame clones and lacks some. The profile shows some 97,000 clones, 90% to 95% of them singletons. The clonotype comes from a female donor with multiple sclerosis, enrolled in a pregnancy study. The chain couples TRBV7-9 to TRBJ1-2; 10 positions match TRBD1. The sample consisted of peripheral blood, taken in the second trimester of pregnancy. The chain's CDR3 is CASSSGQGVGYTF. CDR3 coding DNA: TGTGCCAGCAGCTCAGGACAGGGGGTCGGCTACACCTTC.